A selection of T cell receptor beta chains follows, all from one sample in a study of T cell responses to AZD1222 COVID-19 vaccine. The repertoire was sequenced with immunoSEQ multiplex PCR; TCRdb's copy has only in-frame clones and lacks some. The sample lists 180,000 or so clones; 88% were seen once. The input for sequencing was peripheral blood, taken on day 0 of AZD1222 vaccination. The receptors shown here come from an adult in good health. CDR3s include the opening cysteine and the closing phenylalanine or tryptophan. The D gene is left open where the match is weak. Only some rows state a clone size, as once, few, many or a class for expanded clones.

CDR3 protein	CDR3 DNA	D gene	clone size	J gene	V gene
CASSPRGGGESPLHF	TGTGCCAGTAGTCCCCGCGGAGGAGGGGAATCACCCCTCCACTTT	.	.	TRBJ1-6	TRBV19
CASSLSKGGRGYTF	TGTGCCAGCAGTTTATCGAAAGGGGGTAGGGGCTACACCTTC	.	few	TRBJ1-2	TRBV27
CASTQWTGTTEAFF	TGTGCCAGCACCCAATGGACAGGGACCACTGAAGCTTTCTTT	TRBD1	.	TRBJ1-1	TRBV3-1/TRBV3-2
CAWSVPLGGIMETQYF	TGTGCCTGGAGTGTACCCCTCGGGGGCATCATGGAGACCCAGTACTTC	.	once	TRBJ2-5	TRBV30
CASSLASNPGWGPDEQFF	TGTGCCAGCAGCTTGGCGTCCAATCCAGGTTGGGGTCCGGATGAGCAGTTCTTC	.	.	TRBJ2-1	TRBV5-6
CASSLEIAATGELFF	TGTGCCAGCAGCTTAGAAATCGCCGCTACCGGGGAGCTGTTTTTT	.	few	TRBJ2-2	TRBV7-9
CASKRLVPAGELFF	TGTGCCAGCAAACGCTTAGTTCCCGCCGGGGAGCTGTTTTTT	.	.	TRBJ2-2	TRBV6-5
CASATGSHRNTQYF	TGTGCCAGCGCGACGGGTTCACATCGGAATACGCAGTATTTT	.	.	TRBJ2-3	TRBV6-5
CASSLTRGLGTDTQYF	TGCGCCAGCAGTCTGACCCGGGGCCTCGGCACAGATACGCAGTATTTT	.	.	TRBJ2-3	TRBV10-2
CASSQEGGTSGNTIYF	TGTGCCAGCAGCCAAGAGGGCGGAACCTCTGGAAACACCATATATTTT	.	once	TRBJ1-3	TRBV4-2
CAWSGGAGTDTQYF	TGTGCCTGGAGTGGGGGGGCTGGCACAGATACGCAGTATTTT	.	.	TRBJ2-3	TRBV30
CASSLGPPNTGELFF	TGTGCCAGCAGCTTAGGTCCCCCGAACACCGGGGAGCTGTTTTTT	.	.	TRBJ2-2	TRBV7-8
CASTSGSEIGLEAFF	TGTGCCAGTACCTCCGGGTCGGAGATAGGGTTGGAAGCTTTCTTT	.	.	TRBJ1-1	TRBV19
CASSVGGNYEQYF	TGTGCCAGCAGCGTAGGAGGGAACTACGAGCAGTACTTC	.	.	TRBJ2-7	TRBV9
CASSSQQYTQYF	TGTGCCAGTAGTAGCCAACAATATACGCAGTATTTT	.	once	TRBJ2-3	TRBV19
CASSYSQANSPLHF	TGTGCCAGCAGTTACTCGCAGGCTAATTCACCCCTCCACTTT	.	.	TRBJ1-6	TRBV6-5